This TCR beta chain was captured in a study of post-analysis software for immune sequencing data. Comments on this clonotype: Its antigen is not identified.

Deletions cut 0 bases from V and 5 bases from J, with 16 bases between. The CDR3 has 16 residues. General observations from the study: Significantly decreased normalized Chao1 diversity was recorded for multiple sclerosis patients relative to controls. Among 5 or 6 TRBV segments more frequent in patients than controls were TRBV5-6, TRBV5-1 and TRBV20-1. Same-batch samples co-clustered strongly by F measure.

Sequencing libraries made from TCR beta cDNA carried unique molecular identifiers. When 1 to 10 million T cells were used, they gave roughly 500,000 cDNA molecules. One entry per CDR3 protein, called by TCRdb with MiXCR from the PCR reads. The table shows approximately 690,000 distinct CDR3 sequences, with approximately 60% occurring only once. Sample: blood. The chain has TRBV12-3 or TRBV12-4 and TRBJ1-1; TRBD1 might be the D (5 bases). The receptor's source is a girl aged 2 to 9 with multiple sclerosis. As DNA, the CDR3 is TGTGCCAGCAGTTTAGCGGGTGAGGGGCGGAGAACTGAAGCTTTCTTT. This gives the protein CASSLAGEGRRTEAFF.